A selection of T cell receptor beta chains follows, all from one sample in a study of radiation and T cells in renal cell carcinoma. The data were produced by immunoSEQ multiplex PCR, yet TCRdb's version contains in-frame clones alone and is incomplete. Of about 140,000 clones in the sample, 86% were seen once. Specimen: blood, collected from a patient whose treatment included radiotherapy and nephrectomy. These receptors all stem from a woman aged 45-59 years with renal cell carcinoma. Both conserved end residues are part of each CDR3. Fields, in order: CDR3 length, clone size, V gene, D gene, J gene, CDR3 DNA, CDR3 protein. A D gene is named only where the DNA matches it firmly. Clone size appears in some rows only: once, few, many, or a class for an expanded clone.

13	.	TRBV2	.	TRBJ2-1	TGTGCCAGCAGTGAACCGTTTAACAATGAGCAGTTCTTC	CASSEPFNNEQFF
18	.	TRBV7-2	TRBD1	TRBJ2-3	TGTGCCAGCAGCCCCCACAACCGGGACAGGGGACGCACAGATACGCAGTATTTT	CASSPHNRDRGRTDTQYF
11	.	TRBV14	.	TRBJ2-2	TGTGCCAGCAGCCCCGGCTGGGAGCTGTTTTTT	CASSPGWELFF
16	.	TRBV7-9	.	TRBJ2-6	TGTGCCAGCAGCTTACCAAGACAGCTCGGGGCCAACGTCCTGACTTTC	CASSLPRQLGANVLTF
16	.	TRBV5-4	.	TRBJ2-7	TGTGCCAGCAGCTTGGCCGAGCGGAGGAGTTCCTACGAGCAGTACTTC	CASSLAERRSSYEQYF
14	.	TRBV4-3	TRBD2	TRBJ2-7	TGCGCCAGCAGCCAACTAGCGGGAGCCCACGAGCAGTACTTC	CASSQLAGAHEQYF
14	.	TRBV6-6	TRBD2	TRBJ2-7	TGTGCCAGCAGTGGTACGGGGGGGGCGCGGGAGCAGTACTTC	CASSGTGGAREQYF
13	.	TRBV11-3	TRBD1	TRBJ2-1	TGTGCCAGCAGCCTAGGGACAGGGAATGAGCAGTTCTTC	CASSLGTGNEQFF
17	.	TRBV4-3	.	TRBJ2-6	TGCGCCAGCAGCCAAGCTTGGAGCGGCTCTGGGGCCAACGTCCTGACTTTC	CASSQAWSGSGANVLTF
11	once	TRBV19	.	TRBJ2-4	TGTGCCAGTAATCAGAGGAACATTCAGTACTTC	CASNQRNIQYF
16	.	TRBV10-3	TRBD1	TRBJ2-6	TGTGCCATCGCGGCAAGACAGGGGGCTGGGGCCAACGTCCTGACTTTC	CAIAARQGAGANVLTF